A single sample is the source of the 4 T cell receptor beta chains below, sequenced in a study of beta chain features in type 1 diabetes (dated by TCRdb to the late 2010s). The library relied on the immunoSEQ multiplex PCR assay. The High Capacity cDNA Reverse Transcription Kit was used to reverse transcribe all of the isolated RNA, meaning that expressed TCRB transcripts were what got sequenced. TCRdb took this table from immuneACCESS and kept in-frame rearrangements with V and J called. Such tables lack part of the clones; where checked against another copy, unresolved V genes explain under half of the gap, and the rest is unexplained. In all, the sample holds 140,000 or so clones, and around a tenth of those were seen once. The ten largest clones take up roughly 0.7% of the sample. The material sequenced was central memory CD4+ T cells from blood. Source of these receptors: a man between 18 and 35 years old in good health.

This chain links TRBV7-2 with TRBJ2-3, with TRBD2 identical over 9 bases. V dropped 5 bases and J dropped 2; count of bases not matched to a gene: 8. Germline V CDR1 and CDR2: SGHTA, FQGNSA. The CDR3 runs 16 residues. In DNA form, the CDR3 reads TGTGCCAGCAGCCCCCACAGCGGGGGGAACACAGATACGCAGTATTTT. It encodes CASSPHSGGNTDTQYF.

This clone was seen a few times. V is TRBV20-1 and J is TRBJ2-7, with 14 bases identical to TRBD2. After removal of 5 bases from V and 9 bases from J, the junction contained 0 bases not matched to a gene. Germline V gives CDR1 DFQATT, CDR2 SNEGSKA (reference sequence). CDR3 length: 11 residues. The chain's CDR3 is CSAGLAGGQYF. DNA of the CDR3: TGCAGTGCTGGACTAGCGGGGGGGCAGTACTTC.

This chain uses TRBV25-1 with TRBJ1-1, with TRBD1 matching over 7 bases. Trimming took 1 base from V and 1 from J; bases not matched to a gene: 9. In germline, CDR1 is MGHDK, CDR2 SYGVNS. The CDR3 has 17 amino acids. The CDR3 is CASSESQGGRRNTEAFF. CDR3 bases: TGTGCCAGCAGTGAATCCCAAGGGGGCCGGAGGAACACTGAAGCTTTCTTT.

This clone was seen a few times. The chain joins TRBV5-1 to TRBJ1-2, with D maybe TRBD1 (5 bases). Trimming removed 4 bases at V and 13 bases at J, with 23 bases between. The CDR3 runs to 14 residues. The germline V gene has CDR1 SGHRS and CDR2 YFSETQ. The CDR3 here is CASSPWNLGGVPTF. The CDR3 nucleotides are TGCGCCAGCAGCCCCTGGAATTTGGGAGGGGTGCCCACCTTC.